The 28 T cell receptor beta chains below were found in one sample sequenced in a study of blood T cell repertoires in COVID-19. Generated by immunoSEQ multiplex PCR, the TCRdb table keeps only in-frame clones and is missing some. The sample holds about 150,000 clones, around 86% seen once. The sequenced sample consisted of peripheral blood. The receptors derive from a man older than 75 with acute or convalescent COVID-19.

The chain employs TRBV5-1 and TRBJ2-1, with D possibly TRBD1 on 5 matching bases. In germline, CDR1 is SGHRS, CDR2 YFSETQ. CDR3 length: 12 amino acids. V lost 4 bases to trimming and J lost 12 bases, with 14 bases between them. DNA of the CDR3: TGCGCCAGCAGCGCCTCAGGGTGGGGGCAGTTCTTC. This sequence encodes CASSASGWGQFF. Combining the CDR3 with reference TRBV5-1 and TRBJ2-1 gives the whole variable domain KAGVTQTPRYLIKTRGQQVTLSCSPISGHRSVSWYQQTPGQGLQFLFEYFSETQRNKGNFPGRFSGRQFSNSRSEMNVSTLELGDSALYLCASSASGWGQFFGPGTRLTVL.

This clone has just a few counts. V usage is TRBV7-6 and J usage is TRBJ1-5; D unresolved. CDR1 and CDR2 (germline): SGHVS, FNYEAQ. The CDR3 contains 13 residues. The V and J ends lost 1 base and 7 bases respectively, with 8 bases between them. CDR3 amino acids: CASSLDNSQPQHF. The CDR3, as DNA: TGTGCCAGCAGCTTAGACAACAGCCAGCCCCAGCATTTT.

The chain is built from TRBV29-1 and TRBJ1-4; D call uncertain. V lost 7 bases and J 5 bases, leaving 14 bases between the germline ends. The CDR3 runs to 13 residues. Per germline, CDR1 SQVTM and CDR2 ANQGSEA. CDR3 sequence (DNA): TGCAGCGCGAACGTCGGGTGGAATGAAAAACTGTTTTTT. Its protein product is CSANVGWNEKLFF.

The chain couples TRBV19 to TRBJ2-3; D is perhaps TRBD2 (5 bases). The CDR3 contains 17 residues. V was shortened by 6 bases and J by 1 base, with 20 bases between the two germline ends. Germline CDR1 LNHDA, CDR2 SQIVND (reference sequence). CDR3 amino acids: CASRVRTGEPGTDTQYF. CDR3 coding DNA: TGTGCCAGTAGGGTCAGGACTGGCGAACCAGGCACAGATACGCAGTATTTT.

This chain uses TRBV30 with TRBJ2-2, with D maybe TRBD1 (6 bases). The CDR3 has 15 residues. Germline V gene lookup returns CDR1 GTSNPN and CDR2 SVGIG (reference sequence). V gave up 3 bases and J gave up 3 bases, with 14 bases separating them. The CDR3 is CAWSRGLGDTGELFF. The CDR3 coding sequence is TGTGCCTGGAGCAGGGGCCTCGGGGACACCGGGGAGCTGTTTTTT.

The V call is TRBV4-1, the J call TRBJ1-1; 7 bases are a match to TRBD1. The ends lost 4 bases at V and 0 bases at J; junction bases unmatched: 2. The CDR3 runs to 14 residues. Germline CDR1 reads MGHRA; CDR2 reads YSYEKL. The DNA of the CDR3 is TGCGCCAGCAGCCTTACAGGGGTGAACACTGAAGCTTTCTTT. Translated: CASSLTGVNTEAFF.

This chain joins TRBV29-1 and TRBJ2-1, with a tentative D call TRBD2 (5 bases). The CDR3 is 14 residues long. Trimming removed 5 bases from V and 2 bases from J, with 13 bases in between. Germline values: CDR1 SQVTM, CDR2 ANQGSEA. CDR3 region: CSVISGETYNEQFF. The CDR3 DNA follows: TGCAGCGTTATTAGTGGGGAGACCTACAATGAGCAGTTCTTC.

This chain joins TRBV7-3 and TRBJ2-3; TRBD2 matches 13 bases. The CDR3 sequence is 16 residues long. Germline V gene lookup returns CDR1 SGHTA and CDR2 FQGTGA. Trimming took 5 bases from V and 3 from J; bases not matched to a gene: 5. This chain's CDR3 is CASSRGLAGSTDTQYF. As DNA, the CDR3 is TGTGCCAGCAGCCGGGGACTAGCGGGATCTACAGATACGCAGTATTTT.

This chain joins TRBV7-9 and TRBJ1-2; D might be TRBD1 (6 bases). Germline V CDR1 and CDR2: SEHNR, FQNEAQ (reference sequence). Trimming stripped 0 bases from V and 5 bases from J, with 7 bases between. This CDR3 comprises 13 residues. In nucleotides, the CDR3 is TGTGCCAGCAGCTTAGCGGGGGCTTATGGCTACACCTTC. Its protein is CASSLAGAYGYTF.

The chain is built from TRBV10-3 and TRBJ2-4, with D tentatively TRBD1 (6 bases). This CDR3 contains 15 residues. V dropped 4 bases and J dropped 8 bases, with 18 bases sitting between them. Germline V gives CDR1 ENHRY, CDR2 SYGVKD. The CDR3 region has the DNA TGTGCCATCAGTGTGAGCAGGTCAGGGGTCGACATTCAGTACTTC. It codes for CAISVSRSGVDIQYF.

This clone has a single count. The V gene is TRBV18, the J gene TRBJ1-1, with D unclear. The length of the CDR3 is 14 residues. Germline V gives CDR1 KGHSH, CDR2 LQKENI. Trimming shortened V by 3 bases and J by 1 base, and 9 bases separated the two germline ends. The CDR3 DNA reads as TGTGCCAGCTCACCGGCGGGCTCGAACACTGAAGCTTTCTTT. It specifies CASSPAGSNTEAFF. The complete variable domain, with remaining parts taken from reference TRBV18 and TRBJ1-1, reads NAGVMQNPRHLVRRRGQEARLRCSPMKGHSHVYWYRQLPEEGLKFMVYLQKENIIDESGMPKERFSAEFPKEGPSILRIQQVVRGDSAAYFCASSPAGSNTEAFFGQGTRLTVV.

This clone was seen just once. Compared with germline, one end of the junction differs, possibly owing to a read error. The gene calls are TRBV2 and TRBJ1-2; D remains ambiguous. The CDR3 is made up of 13 amino acids. The V gene's germline CDR1 is SNHLY and CDR2 FYNNEI. This CDR3 reads CASSEFRAEPLSF. CDR3 coding DNA: TGTGCCAGCAGTGAATTTAGAGCCGAACCCCTATCCTTC.

The gene calls are TRBV28 and TRBJ1-6; 9 bases agree with TRBD1. Germline V gene lookup returns CDR1 MDHEN and CDR2 SYDVKM. The CDR3 sequence is 16 residues long. Losses at the gene ends were 3 bases for V and 6 bases for J; bases not matched to a gene: 6. The CDR3 sequence: CASSFTDRGPNSPLHF. The DNA of the CDR3 is TGTGCCAGCAGTTTCACGGACAGGGGACCTAATTCACCCCTCCACTTT.

This clone was seen only once. This rearrangement joins TRBV10-3 to TRBJ2-2; weak D call: TRBD2 (5 bases). CDR3 length: 14 residues. Per the germline V gene, CDR1 is ENHRY and CDR2 is SYGVKD. V was clipped by 8 bases and J by 4 bases, with 14 bases between them. The CDR3 DNA sequence: TGTGCCATCTTAGGAGGACCGGGCACCGGGGAGCTGTTTTTT. It is translated as CAILGGPGTGELFF.

The V and J genes are TRBV11-1 and TRBJ1-6; 7 nucleotides align to TRBD1. Losses at the gene ends were 0 bases for V and 10 bases for J; bases not matched to a gene: 3. The CDR3 contains 14 residues. Per the germline V gene, CDR1 is SGHAT and CDR2 is FQDESV (reference sequence). The CDR3 DNA reads TGTGCCAGCAGCTTAGCCGGACAGGTATCACCCCTCCACTTT. Its translation is CASSLAGQVSPLHF.

The CDR3 coding sequence is TGTGCCTATTCAGGACAGACTGCTAACTATGGCTACACCTTC. Translating gives CAYSGQTANYGYTF. This chain joins TRBV30 and TRBJ1-2, with a weak D call TRBD1 (6 bases). Germline CDR1 is GTSNPN and CDR2 is SVGIG (reference sequence). This CDR3 is 14 amino acids long. Trimming stripped 7 bases from V and 0 bases from J, with 15 bases between.

This clone was seen many times. Relative to the germline gene, one junction end is altered; a read error may explain this. The J gene is TRBJ1-2, the V gene TRBV4-1; D call uncertain. This CDR3 has 12 residues. CDR1 and CDR2 (germline): MGHRA, YSYEKL. The CDR3 DNA sequence: TGCGCCAGCAGCCAAGATAGGGAGAGGAGCAGCTTC. As protein: CASSQDRERSSF.

V is TRBV7-9 and J is TRBJ2-7; D might be TRBD1 (6 bases). Germline V lookup: CDR1 SEHNR, CDR2 FQNEAQ (reference sequence). Trimming cost V 5 bases and J 4 bases, with 18 bases left between them. This CDR3 contains 15 residues. For the CDR3, the DNA is TGTGCCAGCAGCCTGGCCGGACAGTTGACTTACGAGCAGTACTTC. Protein product: CASSLAGQLTYEQYF.

V gene TRBV20-1 combines with J gene TRBJ1-2; D call uncertain. In germline, CDR1 is DFQATT, CDR2 SNEGSKA (reference sequence). V was cut by 2 bases and J by 4 bases, with 5 bases left in between. There are 11 residues in the CDR3. The CDR3 sequence is CSARRVYGYTF. The CDR3 nucleotides read TGCAGTGCTAGACGGGTCTATGGCTACACCTTC.

The rearrangement links TRBV11-3 to TRBJ1-1; D is ambiguous. With 5 bases removed from V and 3 bases from J, the gap between germline ends came to 10 bases. The CDR3 spans 13 residues. Germline V gives CDR1 SGHNT, CDR2 YENEEA. The CDR3 region is CASSPQAHTEAFF. CDR3 bases: TGTGCCAGCAGCCCCCAGGCGCACACTGAAGCTTTCTTT.

V is TRBV28 and J is TRBJ1-2; no reliable D call. This CDR3 comprises 13 residues. Germline V lookup: CDR1 MDHEN, CDR2 SYDVKM. V dropped 2 bases and J dropped 2 bases, with 6 bases sitting between them. The CDR3 loop is CASSLGGNYGYTF. DNA for the CDR3: TGTGCCAGCAGTTTAGGCGGGAACTATGGCTACACCTTC.

This chain joins TRBV10-3 and TRBJ1-1; 8 bases are shared with TRBD1. The V gene end was trimmed by 6 bases and the J gene end by 1 base; junction bases not matched to a gene: 4. Germline loops: CDR1 ENHRY, CDR2 SYGVKD. The CDR3 sequence is 14 residues long. CDR3 amino acids: CAIRKTGANTEAFF. The CDR3 bases are TGTGCCATCAGGAAGACAGGGGCGAACACTGAAGCTTTCTTT.

The rearrangement joins TRBV28 to TRBJ1-4; D might be TRBD1 (6 bases). This CDR3 region has 17 residues. Germline V gene lookup returns CDR1 MDHEN and CDR2 SYDVKM. Between the trimmed V and J ends, which lost 6 bases and 10 bases, there was a span of 27 bases. DNA of the CDR3: TGTGCCAGCAGACTCCTGGGACAAACGTCCCAAAGGGGAAAACTGTTTTTT. It encodes CASRLLGQTSQRGKLFF.

The chain's CDR3 is CASRLDRAQETQYF. In nucleotides, the CDR3 is TGTGCCAGCAGATTGGACAGGGCCCAAGAGACCCAGTACTTC. The chain uses TRBV28 and TRBJ2-5; 8 bases are shared with TRBD1. V gave up 6 bases and J gave up 1 base; unmatched junction bases: 4. The germline V gene encodes CDR1 MDHEN and CDR2 SYDVKM. The CDR3 runs 14 residues.

The genes are TRBV4-1 and TRBJ2-7; perhaps TRBD2 as D (7 bases). This CDR3 is 13 amino acids long. Germline assignment: CDR1 MGHRA and CDR2 YSYEKL. V dropped 1 base and J dropped 9 bases, with 13 bases sitting between them. Written as DNA, the CDR3 is TGCGCCAGCAGCCAAGGAATCGCGGGGGCGCAGTACTTC. Protein product: CASSQGIAGAQYF.

This sequence joins TRBV7-8 and TRBJ2-7; possibly TRBD1 for D (6 bases). From germline, CDR1 is SGHVS and CDR2 FQNEAQ. The CDR3 is 18 amino acids. Trimming took off 3 bases at V and 2 bases at J, with 23 bases between the two ends. CDR3 DNA sequence: TGTGCCAGCAGCTTTTTCACTAGGGGGATTTCTGGGACCTACGAGCAGTACTTC. Translation: CASSFFTRGISGTYEQYF. Full variable domain (outside the CDR3, taken from reference TRBV7-8 and TRBJ2-7): GAGVSQSPRYKVAKRGQDVALRCDPISGHVSLFWYQQALGQGPEFLTYFQNEAQLDKSGLPSDRFFAERPEGSVSTLKIQRTQQEDSAVYLCASSFFTRGISGTYEQYFGPGTRLTVT.

The chain uses TRBV28 and TRBJ1-3; D perhaps matches TRBD1 (5 bases). CDR1 is MDHEN and CDR2 is SYDVKM in the germline V gene. V was clipped by 5 bases and J by 1 base, with 15 bases between them. This CDR3 is 16 amino acids long. This CDR3 is CASSTPSTESGNTIYF. The DNA for the CDR3 is TGTGCCAGCAGTACCCCGTCGACAGAGTCTGGAAACACCATATATTTT.

The rearrangement joins TRBV28 to TRBJ2-1; possibly TRBD1 for D (5 bases). Germline-derived CDR1 and CDR2 are MDHEN and SYDVKM. The V end was cut by 7 bases, the J end by 4 bases, with 23 bases between. There are 17 residues in the CDR3. CDR3 loop: CASIPSAEQGIYNEQFF. In nucleotides, the CDR3 is TGTGCCAGCATCCCTTCAGCAGAGCAGGGTATATACAATGAGCAGTTCTTC.